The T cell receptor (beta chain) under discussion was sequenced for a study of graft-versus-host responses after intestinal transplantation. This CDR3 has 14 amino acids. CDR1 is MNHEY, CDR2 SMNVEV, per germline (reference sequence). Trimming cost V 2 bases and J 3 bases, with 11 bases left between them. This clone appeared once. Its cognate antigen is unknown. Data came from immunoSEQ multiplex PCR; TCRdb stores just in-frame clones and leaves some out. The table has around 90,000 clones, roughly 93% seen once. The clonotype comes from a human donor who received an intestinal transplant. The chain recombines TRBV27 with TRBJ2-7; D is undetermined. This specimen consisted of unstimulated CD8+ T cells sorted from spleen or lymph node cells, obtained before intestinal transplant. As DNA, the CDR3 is TGTGCCAGCAGTTTAAACGGGTTTGGCTACGAGCAGTACTTC. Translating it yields CASSLNGFGYEQYF.